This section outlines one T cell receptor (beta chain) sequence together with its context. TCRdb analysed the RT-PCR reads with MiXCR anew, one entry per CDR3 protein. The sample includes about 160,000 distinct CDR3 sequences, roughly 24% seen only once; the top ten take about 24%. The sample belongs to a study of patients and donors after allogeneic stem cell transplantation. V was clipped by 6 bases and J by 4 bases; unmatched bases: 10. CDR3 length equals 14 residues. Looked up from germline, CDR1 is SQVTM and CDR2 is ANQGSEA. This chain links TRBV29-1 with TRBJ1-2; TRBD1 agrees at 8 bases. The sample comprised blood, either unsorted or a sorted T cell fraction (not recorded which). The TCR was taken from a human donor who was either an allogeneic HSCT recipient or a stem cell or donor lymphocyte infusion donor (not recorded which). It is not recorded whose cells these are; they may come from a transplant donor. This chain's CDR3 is CSVSNRGEFYGYTF. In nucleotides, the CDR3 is TGCAGCGTCTCCAACAGGGGGGAATTCTATGGCTACACCTTC. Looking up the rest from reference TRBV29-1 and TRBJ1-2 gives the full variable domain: SAVISQKPSRDICQRGTSLTIQCQVDSQVTMMFWYRQQPGQSLTLIATANQGSEATYESGFVIDKFPISRPNLTFSTLTVSNMSPEDSSIYLCSVSNRGEFYGYTFGSGTRLTVV.